What follows are 3 T cell receptor beta chains derived from one specimen sequenced in a study of shared clonotypes between healthy human individuals. Clones were read by immunoSEQ multiplex PCR, and TCRdb kept only the in-frame ones, dropping some. The top ten hold approximately 1.5% of the sample, which has about 1 million clones, 60% to 80% seen once. Sequenced input: memory CD4+ T cells sorted from blood. Subset meaning: CD45RA-negative fraction. The receptor set was obtained from a man aged 18 to 30 in good health.

The rearrangement uses TRBV6-6 and TRBJ2-3; TRBD2 agrees at 10 bases. Germline CDR1 reads MNHNY; CDR2 reads SVGAGI (reference sequence). The CDR3 is made up of 15 amino acids. V lost 6 bases to trimming and J lost 6 bases; unmatched junction nucleotides: 9. This CDR3 reads CASSRSGGQGDTQYF. CDR3 in DNA: TGTGCCAGCAGCCGTAGCGGGGGGCAGGGGGATACGCAGTATTTT.

Only one count was recorded for this clone. This chain joins TRBV7-2 and TRBJ1-4; 7 bases line up with TRBD1. Germline V gene data show CDR1 as SGHTA and CDR2 as FQGNSA. The CDR3 sequence is 15 residues long. Trimming took 2 bases from V and 3 from J; bases not matched to a gene: 3. CDR3 amino acids: CASSLQGGSNEKLFF. Written as DNA, the CDR3 is TGTGCCAGCAGCTTACAGGGGGGGTCTAATGAAAAACTGTTTTTT.

The chain recombines TRBV18 with TRBJ2-7; 10 nucleotides line up with TRBD2. Looked up from germline, CDR1 is KGHSH and CDR2 is LQKENI. This CDR3 has 15 residues. V lost 5 bases to trimming and J lost 3 bases; unmatched junction nucleotides: 7. CDR3 DNA sequence: TGTGCCAGCTCAACCGGGACTAGCGAGTTCTACGAGCAGTACTTC. Protein product: CASSTGTSEFYEQYF.